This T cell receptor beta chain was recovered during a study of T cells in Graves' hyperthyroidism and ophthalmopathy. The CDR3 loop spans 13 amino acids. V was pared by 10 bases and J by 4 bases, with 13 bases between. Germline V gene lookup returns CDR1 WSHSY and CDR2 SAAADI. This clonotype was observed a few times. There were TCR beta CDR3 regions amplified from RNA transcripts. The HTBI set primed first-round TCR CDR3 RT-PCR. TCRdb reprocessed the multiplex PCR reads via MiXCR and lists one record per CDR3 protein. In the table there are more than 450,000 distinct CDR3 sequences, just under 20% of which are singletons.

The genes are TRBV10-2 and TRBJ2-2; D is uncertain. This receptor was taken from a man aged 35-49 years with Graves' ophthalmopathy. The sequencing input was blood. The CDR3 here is CAIRPPGTGELFF. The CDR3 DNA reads TGCGCCATCCGACCCCCCGGCACCGGGGAGCTGTTTTTT.